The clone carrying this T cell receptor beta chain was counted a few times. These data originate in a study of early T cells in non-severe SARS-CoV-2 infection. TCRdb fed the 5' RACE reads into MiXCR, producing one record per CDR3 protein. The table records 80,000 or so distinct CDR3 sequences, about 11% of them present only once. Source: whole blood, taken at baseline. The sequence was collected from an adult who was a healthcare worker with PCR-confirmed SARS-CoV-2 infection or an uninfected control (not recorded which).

DNA for the CDR3: TGTGCCAGCGCGGTCGAGAACACCGGGGAGCTGTTTTTT. Translated, it gives CASAVENTGELFF. V and J are TRBV2 and TRBJ2-2, with D unresolved. V lost 8 bases and J 1 base, leaving 8 bases between the germline ends. The CDR3 loop spans 13 amino acids. CDR1 is SNHLY, CDR2 FYNNEI, per germline.